The source of this T cell receptor beta chain is a study of graft-versus-host responses after intestinal transplantation. Study-wide results and caveats: Maximum circulating GvH clone levels tracked with early post-transplant HvG decreases.

Measured with immunoSEQ multiplex PCR; TCRdb has only the in-frame clones, and not every one. The table shows about 88,000 clones, with 90% occurring only once. As to this clone: Its antigen is unknown. The junction does not match germline at one end; this may be a read error.

The TCR sequence derives from a human donor who received an intestinal transplant. This specimen was unstimulated CD4+ T cells sorted from spleen or lymph node cells, taken before intestinal transplant.

CDR3 nucleotides: TGTGCTAGCAGCCCACCAGGACAGAACCAAGAGACCCAGTACTTC. Its translation is CASSPPGQNQETQYF. V and J are TRBV7-7 and TRBJ2-5, with D tentatively TRBD1 (6 bases). This CDR3 spans 15 amino acids. Per the germline V gene, CDR1 is SSHAT and CDR2 is FNYEAQ (reference sequence).